This TCR beta chain was sequenced for a study of T cells in localized non-small cell lung cancer. Between the trimmed V and J ends, which lost 0 bases and 11 bases, there was a span of 15 bases. Germline V gene data show CDR1 as SGHRS and CDR2 as YFSETQ. The CDR3 covers 14 residues. The study's findings and limits: Heterogeneity is still possible, as just one tumor region was sequenced. Uninvolved adjacent lung showed higher T cell clonality than tumor. In adjacent lung, a median approximately 60 of the top 100 tumor clones were found. Higher T cell density in the blood was associated with longer overall survival, whereas higher adjacent-lung clonality associated with shorter survival.

Libraries were prepared by immunoSEQ multiplex PCR; TCRdb keeps only in-frame clonotypes and omits some of them. The table lists about 4,800 clones, approximately 29% of them singletons. Concerning this clone itself: Its antigen remains unknown.

The rearrangement joins TRBV5-1 to TRBJ1-5; perhaps TRBD1 as D (5 bases). This TCR derives from a male donor older than 55 with stage III lung adenocarcinoma. The sample here was lung tumor tissue, taken before any cancer treatment. The CDR3 DNA sequence: TGCGCCAGCAGCTTGGACGGACATGGGGGGGCCCAGCATTTT. This sequence encodes CASSLDGHGGAQHF.